The clone carrying this T cell receptor beta chain was observed once. Its antigen is not known. Indicated treatment: oral pan-JAK inhibitor, 5-10 mg twice daily. These data come from a study of CD8+ T cells in alopecia areata. Broader study findings: The study found higher clonality in lesional than normal scalp, especially in alopecia totalis/universalis.

The CDR3 length is 13 residues. Germline V gene data show CDR1 as SGHRS and CDR2 as YFSETQ. With 6 bases removed from V and 3 bases from J, the gap between germline ends came to 11 bases. Extraction and reverse transcription of RNA yielded cDNA as the sequencing template. Libraries were prepared by immunoSEQ multiplex PCR; TCRdb keeps only in-frame clonotypes and omits some of them. Of some 170,000 clones listed, 58% were seen once; the top ten hold under 20%. The chain joins TRBV5-1 to TRBJ2-3; D uncertain. The clonotype was recovered from a human donor with alopecia areata. Sequences were derived from CD4+ T cells sorted from blood, sampled between weeks 55 and 65, from a patient treated with tofacitinib. The CDR3 DNA sequence: TGCGCCAGCAAGGAAAGTCGGACAGATACGCAGTATTTT. This translates into CASKESRTDTQYF.